The 3 T cell receptor beta chains listed next were all sequenced from one sample in a study of cytomegalovirus exposure and HLA in healthy donors. The PCR had 60 Vbeta and 13 Jbeta primers. Some clones are missing from TCRdb's copy, which holds only in-frame ones; the method was immunoSEQ multiplex PCR. The repertoire includes 130,000 or so clones, about 8.5% of them detected once, and less than 7% sits in the top ten. Sequences were obtained from PBMCs. These receptors were collected from a man between 35 and 55 years old in good health and CMV-seronegative.

This sequence joins TRBV5-1 and TRBJ2-7; 9 bases line up with TRBD2. The germline V gene has CDR1 SGHRS and CDR2 YFSETQ. V lost 0 bases and J lost 4; bases outside the gene matches: 8. The CDR3 extends over 16 amino acids. The CDR3: CASSLGPAGGFYEQYF. The CDR3 DNA follows: TGCGCCAGCAGCTTGGGGCCAGCGGGGGGCTTTTACGAGCAGTACTTC.

This chain links TRBV4-1 with TRBJ2-3; weak D call: TRBD2 (5 bases). The CDR3 length is 15 residues. The V gene's germline CDR1 is MGHRA and CDR2 YSYEKL. V gave up 6 bases and J gave up 2 bases, with 15 bases separating them. As DNA, the CDR3 is TGCGCCAGCAGGGCTTTGGGGAGACTCACAGATACGCAGTATTTT. Encoded protein: CASRALGRLTDTQYF.

The V call is TRBV2, the J call TRBJ2-7; 7 bases line up with TRBD1. This CDR3 contains 14 residues. Germline V CDR1 and CDR2: SNHLY, FYNNEI. V was clipped by 5 bases and J by 3 bases; unmatched bases: 7. The CDR3 region is CASSPGQGDYEQYF. CDR3 coding DNA: TGTGCCAGCAGTCCAGGTCAGGGGGACTACGAGCAGTACTTC.